A selection of T cell receptor beta chains follows, all from one sample in a study of cytomegalovirus exposure and HLA in healthy donors. Repertoires were generated with immunoSEQ multiplex PCR, while TCRdb's copy carries only in-frame clones and drops some. This repertoire includes 100,000 to 150,000 clones. The sample taken for sequencing was PBMCs. These receptors all stem from a woman between 40 and 55 years old in good health and CMV-seropositive. CDR3s include the opening cysteine and the closing phenylalanine or tryptophan. The D gene is left open where the match is weak.

D gene | J gene | V gene | CDR3 protein | CDR3 DNA
NA | TRBJ2-1 | TRBV5-4 | CASSLEGEAYNEQFF | TGTGCCAGCAGCTTGGAAGGAGAGGCCTACAATGAGCAGTTCTTC
NA | TRBJ1-4 | TRBV9 | CASSVSPATNEKLFF | TGTGCCAGCAGCGTATCGCCGGCAACTAATGAAAAACTGTTTTTT
TRBD2 | TRBJ2-4 | TRBV11-2 | CASSPRTSGLAKNIQYF | TGTGCCAGCAGCCCGCGGACTAGCGGCTTAGCCAAAAACATTCAGTACTTC
TRBD1 | TRBJ1-1 | TRBV2 | CASSGRSGGWAFF | TGTGCCAGCAGTGGTCGCTCAGGGGGTTGGGCTTTCTTT
NA | TRBJ2-7 | TRBV5-6 | CASSRPFSSYEQYF | TGTGCCAGCAGCCGCCCATTCAGCTCCTACGAGCAGTACTTC
TRBD1 | TRBJ1-5 | TRBV19 | CASWVRTGDSQPQHF | TGTGCCAGTTGGGTCCGGACAGGGGACAGCCAGCCCCAGCATTTT
NA | TRBJ2-7 | TRBV15 | CATSRDETSSYEQYF | TGTGCCACCAGCAGAGACGAAACAAGTTCCTACGAGCAGTACTTC
NA | TRBJ1-1 | TRBV5-1 | CASSLYAGIDTEAFF | TGCGCCAGCAGCTTGTACGCGGGGATCGACACTGAAGCTTTCTTT
NA | TRBJ2-1 | TRBV4-3 | CASSQEGGGDEQFF | TGCGCCAGCAGCCAAGAGGGAGGTGGGGATGAGCAGTTCTTC
NA | TRBJ2-1 | TRBV9 | CASSVGARNEQFF | TGTGCCAGCAGCGTAGGCGCGCGCAATGAGCAGTTCTTC
TRBD2 | TRBJ2-2 | TRBV18 | CASSPGGFHTGELFF | TGTGCCAGCTCTCCCGGGGGGTTCCACACCGGGGAGCTGTTTTTT
TRBD1 | TRBJ1-1 | TRBV9 | CASSHTGDPLNTEAFF | TGTGCCAGCAGCCACACAGGGGATCCCTTGAACACTGAAGCTTTCTTT
NA | TRBJ2-2 | TRBV18 | CASSPLPGTGELFF | TGTGCCAGCTCACCCCTCCCAGGAACCGGGGAGCTGTTTTTT
TRBD1 | TRBJ2-4 | TRBV6-1 | CASSVSGGAGNIQYF | TGTGCCAGCAGTGTATCAGGGGGCGCGGGAAACATTCAGTACTTC
NA | TRBJ2-7 | TRBV11-2 | CASSLGGGRYEQYF | TGTGCCAGCAGCTTAGGTGGAGGGCGGTACGAGCAGTACTTC
NA | TRBJ2-1 | TRBV5-1 | CASSPLRGTEQFF | TGCGCCAGCAGCCCACTAAGGGGGACAGAGCAGTTCTTC
NA | TRBJ2-1 | TRBV11-2 | CASSLPGGYNEQFF | TGTGCCAGCAGCCTGCCCGGGGGATACAATGAGCAGTTCTTC
NA | TRBJ1-1 | TRBV4-1 | CASSSAGDNTEAFF | TGCGCCAGCAGCTCGGCAGGGGACAACACTGAAGCTTTCTTT
NA | TRBJ2-1 | TRBV7-6 | CASSLTRSYNEQFF | TGTGCCAGCAGCTTGACTCGTTCCTACAATGAGCAGTTCTTC
TRBD1 | TRBJ1-1 | TRBV19 | CASSPGTGGNEAFF | TGTGCCAGTAGTCCCGGGACAGGGGGCAATGAAGCTTTCTTT
TRBD2 | TRBJ2-3 | TRBV7-6 | CASSPRLAGEGTDTQYF | TGTGCCAGCAGCCCCCGACTAGCGGGAGAGGGAACAGATACGCAGTATTTT
TRBD1 | TRBJ2-7 | TRBV5-4 | CASSLGQGAWYEQYF | TGTGCCAGCAGCCTCGGACAGGGGGCTTGGTACGAGCAGTACTTC
TRBD2 | TRBJ2-2 | TRBV27 | CASSFASGSPTGELFF | TGTGCCAGCAGTTTCGCTAGCGGGAGTCCCACCGGGGAGCTGTTTTTT
TRBD2 | TRBJ2-3 | TRBV19 | CASSIKGPWRELTDTQYF | TGTGCCAGTAGTATAAAAGGGCCCTGGCGGGAGCTAACAGATACGCAGTATTTT
NA | TRBJ1-3 | TRBV5-6 | CASSLAGKFGNTIYF | TGTGCCAGCAGCTTGGCGGGAAAGTTCGGAAACACCATATATTTT
TRBD1 | TRBJ2-7 | TRBV19 | CASSSRGTGTYEQYF | TGTGCCAGTAGTAGTAGGGGGACAGGTACCTACGAGCAGTACTTC
TRBD2 | TRBJ2-1 | TRBV4-2 | CASSPTQQKLAAYNEQFF | TGTGCCAGCAGCCCTACCCAACAGAAACTAGCGGCCTACAATGAGCAGTTCTTC
NA | TRBJ1-1 | TRBV2 | CASTLDRSNTEAFF | TGTGCCAGCACTCTCGACAGATCGAACACTGAAGCTTTCTTT
TRBD1 | TRBJ1-6 | TRBV7-8 | CASSAGTDNSPLHF | TGTGCCAGCAGCGCCGGGACAGATAATTCACCCCTCCACTTT
NA | TRBJ1-6 | TRBV6-1 | CASSSGTNSPLHF | TGTGCCAGCAGTTCCGGGACAAATTCACCCCTCCACTTT
NA | TRBJ1-2 | TRBV6-5 | CASSYTGGSNYGYTF | TGTGCCAGCAGTTACACGGGTGGCAGCAACTATGGCTACACCTTC